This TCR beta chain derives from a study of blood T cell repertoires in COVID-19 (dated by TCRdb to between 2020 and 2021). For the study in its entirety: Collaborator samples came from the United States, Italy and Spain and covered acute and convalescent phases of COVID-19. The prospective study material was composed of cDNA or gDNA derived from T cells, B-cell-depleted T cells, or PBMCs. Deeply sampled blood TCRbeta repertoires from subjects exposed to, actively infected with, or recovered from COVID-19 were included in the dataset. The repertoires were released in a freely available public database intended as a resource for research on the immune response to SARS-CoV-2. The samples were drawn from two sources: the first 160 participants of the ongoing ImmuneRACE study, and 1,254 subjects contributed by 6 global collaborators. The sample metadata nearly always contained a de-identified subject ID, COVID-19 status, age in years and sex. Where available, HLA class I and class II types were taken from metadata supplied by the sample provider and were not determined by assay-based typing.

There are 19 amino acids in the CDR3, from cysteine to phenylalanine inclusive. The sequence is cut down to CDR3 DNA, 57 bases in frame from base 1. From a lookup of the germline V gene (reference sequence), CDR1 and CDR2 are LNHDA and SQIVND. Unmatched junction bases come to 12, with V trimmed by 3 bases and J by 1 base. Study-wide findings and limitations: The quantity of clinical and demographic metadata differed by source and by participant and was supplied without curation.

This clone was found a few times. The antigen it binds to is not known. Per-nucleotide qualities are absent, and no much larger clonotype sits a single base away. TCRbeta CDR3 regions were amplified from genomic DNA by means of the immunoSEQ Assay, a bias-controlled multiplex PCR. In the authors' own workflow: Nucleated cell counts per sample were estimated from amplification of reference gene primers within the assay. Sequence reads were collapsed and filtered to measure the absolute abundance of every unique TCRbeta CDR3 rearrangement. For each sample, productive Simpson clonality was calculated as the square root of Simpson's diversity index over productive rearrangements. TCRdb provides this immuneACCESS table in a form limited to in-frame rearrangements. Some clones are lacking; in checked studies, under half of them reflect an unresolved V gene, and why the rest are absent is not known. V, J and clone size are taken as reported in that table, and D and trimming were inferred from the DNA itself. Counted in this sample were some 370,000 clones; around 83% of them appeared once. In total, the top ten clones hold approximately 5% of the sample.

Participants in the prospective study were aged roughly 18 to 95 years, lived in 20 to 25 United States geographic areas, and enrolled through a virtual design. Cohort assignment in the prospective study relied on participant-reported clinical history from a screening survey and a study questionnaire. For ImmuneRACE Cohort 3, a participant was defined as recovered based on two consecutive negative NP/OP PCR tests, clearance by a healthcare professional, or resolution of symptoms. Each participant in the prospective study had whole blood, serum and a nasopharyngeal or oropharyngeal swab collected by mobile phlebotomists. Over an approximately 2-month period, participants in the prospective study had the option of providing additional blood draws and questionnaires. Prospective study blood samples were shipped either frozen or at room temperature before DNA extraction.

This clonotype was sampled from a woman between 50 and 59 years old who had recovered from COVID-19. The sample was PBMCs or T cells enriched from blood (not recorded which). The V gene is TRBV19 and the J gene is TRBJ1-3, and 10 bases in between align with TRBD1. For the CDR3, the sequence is CASSISGAGTGESGNTIYF. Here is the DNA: TGTGCCAGTAGTATCAGCGGCGCGGGGACAGGGGAATCTGGAAACACCATATATTTT.